The sequence of this T cell receptor beta chain was determined in a study of blood T cell repertoires in COVID-19. About the study: PBMCs, B-cell-depleted T cells, or T cells were the source of the cDNA or gDNA that made up the material.

The V and J ends lost 5 bases and 0 bases respectively, with 11 bases between them. The germline CDR1 and CDR2 sequences are LNHDA and SQIVND (reference sequence). CDR3 length equals 15 residues. Profiling relied on immunoSEQ multiplex PCR, and the TCRdb table lists in-frame clones only, not all of them. The data contain some 190,000 clones, approximately 86% of them seen just once; the ten biggest clones take up approximately 1.1%. The chain couples TRBV19 to TRBJ1-5; no clear D. The sequence came from a man aged 25-45 years with acute or convalescent COVID-19. Material for sequencing was peripheral blood. The CDR3 bases are TGTGCCAGTAGTCCCGTGGCCGTTAGCAATCAGCCCCAGCATTTT. It is translated as CASSPVAVSNQPQHF.